The present TCR beta chain was sequenced within a study of cytomegalovirus exposure and HLA in healthy donors. This clone was seen once. The germline V gene encodes CDR1 MGHDK and CDR2 SYGVNS. V lost 6 bases, J lost 1 base, and 6 bases stayed unmatched. The CDR3 covers 15 residues. PCR primers comprised 60 Vbeta and 13 Jbeta primers. Measured with immunoSEQ multiplex PCR; TCRdb has only the in-frame clones, and not every one. The sample shows over 100,000 clones, approximately 74% of them seen only once. The sequence came from a male donor in good health and CMV-seronegative. This chain links TRBV25-1 with TRBJ2-3, with TRBD1 identical over 8 bases. The sequencing sample was made of PBMCs. The CDR3 nucleotides read TGTGCCAGCAGCGCCAGGGGGCTTGGCACAGATACGCAGTATTTT. Residues: CASSARGLGTDTQYF.